These T cell receptor beta chains were read from a single sample in a study of cytomegalovirus exposure and HLA in healthy donors. Here immunoSEQ multiplex PCR was the method, and the copy in TCRdb shows in-frame clones only, minus some. The profile shows roughly 93,000 clones, around three quarters of them singletons. Material for sequencing was PBMCs. These receptors all stem from a human donor in good health. Both conserved end residues are trimmed from each CDR3. Fields, in order: V gene, J gene, CDR3 protein.

>TRBV11-3|TRBJ2-7
ASSLAGQGDEQY
>TRBV7-8|TRBJ2-5
ASRPGSGMLFETQY
>TRBV19|TRBJ1-5
ASTTRGRGYSNQPQH
>TRBV5-1|TRBJ1-2
ASSPAKYGYT
>TRBV5-8|TRBJ2-1
ASSLDLIEQF
>TRBV19|TRBJ2-3
ASSWASTDTQY
>TRBV7-6|TRBJ1-6
ASSPGQGANSPLH
>TRBV6-5|TRBJ2-7
ASFQLYEQY
>TRBV13|TRBJ1-6
ASRSDRGKSPLH
>TRBV5-4|TRBJ1-1
ASSGSGRGNTEAF
>TRBV6-5|TRBJ2-7
ASSRPNRDTHEQY
>TRBV6-6|TRBJ2-1
ASSLVTGTVVFGQF
>TRBV27|TRBJ2-7
ASSPLDRGRDEQY
>TRBV10-2|TRBJ2-7
ASSKKGEGNEQY
>TRBV2|TRBJ1-5
ASSADSPIQPQH
>TRBV7-8|TRBJ1-3
ASSGGQVGNTIY
>TRBV7-2|TRBJ1-5
ASSPNRVEWPQH
>TRBV27|TRBJ1-1
ASSSRTGYAEAF
>TRBV6-6|TRBJ1-1
ASSSSGGGTEAF
>TRBV6-5|TRBJ1-3
ASRWTGTSGNTIY
>TRBV6-6|TRBJ1-5
ASTQGQGNNQPQH
>TRBV7-9|TRBJ1-2
ASTGGQGRSTGYT
>TRBV18|TRBJ1-1
ASSPFTENTEAF
>TRBV9|TRBJ1-1
ASSVEGYVTEDGTEAF
>TRBV27|TRBJ2-7
ASGGQGCFKY
>TRBV7-9|TRBJ1-1
ASSLALGQGITEAF
>TRBV4-1|TRBJ1-4
ASSRPPAGNEKLF
>TRBV20-1|NA
SASRPYEQY
>TRBV11-2|TRBJ2-5
ASSLRWEVGTETQY
>TRBV6-5|TRBJ2-3
ASSYIGGTRADTQY
>TRBV27|TRBJ2-3
ASSSGGLAGRSTDTQY
>TRBV25-1|NA
ASSGDSTSSYEQY
>TRBV27|TRBJ1-4
ASSHRVDNEKLF
>TRBV5-1|TRBJ1-3
ASSWDTGNTIY
>TRBV19|TRBJ2-6
ASSIPWKGAGANVLT
>TRBV7-9|TRBJ2-3
ASTPFQLSGNTDTQY
>TRBV27|TRBJ1-5
ASRSMGRYQPQH